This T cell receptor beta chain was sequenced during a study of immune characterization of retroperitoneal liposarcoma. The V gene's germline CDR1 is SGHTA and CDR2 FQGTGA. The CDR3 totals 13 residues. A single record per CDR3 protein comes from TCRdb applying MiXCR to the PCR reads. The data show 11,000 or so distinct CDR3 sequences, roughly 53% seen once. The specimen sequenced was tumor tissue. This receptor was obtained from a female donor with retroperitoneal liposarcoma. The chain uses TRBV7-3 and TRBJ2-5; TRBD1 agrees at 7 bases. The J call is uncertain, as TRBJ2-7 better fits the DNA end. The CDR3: CASSRGRNSEQYF. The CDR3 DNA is TGTGCCAGCAGCAGGGGGCGTAATTCCGAGCAGTACTTC.